This T cell receptor (beta chain) was recorded in a study of blood T cell repertoires in COVID-19. Overall study: T cells, B-cell-depleted T cells, or PBMCs provided the cDNA or gDNA that served as material.

The CDR3 sequence is 14 residues long. The germline V gene encodes CDR1 KGHSH and CDR2 LQKENI. The J segment lost 3 bases and the V segment lost 5 bases, leaving 3 bases of the junction unmatched. Some clones are missing from TCRdb's copy, which holds only in-frame ones; the method was immunoSEQ multiplex PCR. The sample holds approximately 430,000 clones, 86% seen once. The V call is TRBV18, the J call TRBJ1-1; 10 bases line up with TRBD1. The sequence derives from a woman in her twenties or thirties with active or convalescent COVID-19. The sample taken for sequencing was peripheral blood. The CDR3, as DNA: TGTGCCAGCTCAGGACAGGGGGGACACACTGAAGCTTTCTTT. This translates into CASSGQGGHTEAFF.